This T cell receptor (beta chain) was sequenced in a study of CD8 T cells in ankylosing spondylitis. CDR1 is SGHTA, CDR2 FQGNSA, per germline. V was cut by 1 base and J by 6 bases, with 4 bases left in between. CDR3 length: 11 residues. Making the TCR beta libraries involved quantitative 5'-RACE with molecular barcodes. Each CDR3 protein is one row after TCRdb ran MiXCR on the 5' RACE reads. Among 200,000 to 250,000 distinct CDR3 sequences listed, 20% to 30% were seen once. Study-wide results and limits: Disease-linked clones had a CD8+ phenotype and relatively low frequency in peripheral blood. Seemingly distinctive of ankylosing spondylitis blood was a TCR beta motif formed by eight highly homologous variants. Reported data indicate significant enrichment of disease-linked clones within matched ankylosing spondylitis synovial fluid.

This clonotype was observed at least ten times. Its antigen is unidentified. This chain connects TRBV7-2 to TRBJ2-7; D is uncertain. The sequenced sample consisted of blood, either unsorted or a sorted T cell fraction (not recorded which). The source of this sequence is a male donor with ankylosing spondylitis or in good health (not recorded which). CDR3 nucleotides: TGTGCCAGCAGCTTAGAGAGCGAGCAGTACTTC. Translated, it gives CASSLESEQYF.